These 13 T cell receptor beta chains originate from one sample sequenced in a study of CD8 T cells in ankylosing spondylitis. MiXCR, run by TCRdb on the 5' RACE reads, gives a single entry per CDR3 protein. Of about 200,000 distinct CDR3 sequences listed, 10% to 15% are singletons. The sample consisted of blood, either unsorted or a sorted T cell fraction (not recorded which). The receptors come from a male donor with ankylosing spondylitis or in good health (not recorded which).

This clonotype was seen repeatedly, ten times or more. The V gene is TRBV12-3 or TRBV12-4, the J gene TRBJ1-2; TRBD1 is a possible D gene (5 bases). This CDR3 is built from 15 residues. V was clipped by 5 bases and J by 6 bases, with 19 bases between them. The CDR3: CASSPLATGLNGYTF. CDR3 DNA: TGTGCCAGCAGTCCTCTTGCAACAGGACTGAATGGCTACACCTTC.

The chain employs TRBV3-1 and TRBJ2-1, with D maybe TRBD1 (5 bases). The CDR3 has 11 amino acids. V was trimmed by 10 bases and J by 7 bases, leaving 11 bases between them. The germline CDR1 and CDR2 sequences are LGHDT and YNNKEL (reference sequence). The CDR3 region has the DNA TGTGCCACAGGGTTCCAAAATGAGCAGTTCTTC. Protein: CATGFQNEQFF.

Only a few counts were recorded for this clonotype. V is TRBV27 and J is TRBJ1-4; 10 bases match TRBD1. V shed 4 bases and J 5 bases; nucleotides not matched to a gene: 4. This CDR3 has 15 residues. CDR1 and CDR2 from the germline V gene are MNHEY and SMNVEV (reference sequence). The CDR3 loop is CASSSPGQGNEKLFF. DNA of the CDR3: TGTGCCAGCAGTTCCCCGGGACAGGGGAATGAAAAACTGTTTTTT.

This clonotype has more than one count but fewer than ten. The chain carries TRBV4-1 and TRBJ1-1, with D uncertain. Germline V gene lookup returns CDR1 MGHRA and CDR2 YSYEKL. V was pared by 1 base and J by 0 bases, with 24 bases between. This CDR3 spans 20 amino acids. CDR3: CASSQVKVKGGLPMNTEAFF. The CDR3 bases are TGCGCCAGCAGCCAAGTTAAAGTAAAAGGTGGCCTACCTATGAACACTGAAGCTTTCTTT.

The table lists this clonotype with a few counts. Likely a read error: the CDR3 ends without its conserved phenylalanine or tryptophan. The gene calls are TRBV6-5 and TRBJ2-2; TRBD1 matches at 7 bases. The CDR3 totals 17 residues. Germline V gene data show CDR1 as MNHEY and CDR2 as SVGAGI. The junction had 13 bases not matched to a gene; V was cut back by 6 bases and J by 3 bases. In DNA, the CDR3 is TGTGCCAGCAGCTTCTCCCCCCACGACAGGGACACCGGGGAGCTGTTTCTT. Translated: CASSFSPHDRDTGELFL.

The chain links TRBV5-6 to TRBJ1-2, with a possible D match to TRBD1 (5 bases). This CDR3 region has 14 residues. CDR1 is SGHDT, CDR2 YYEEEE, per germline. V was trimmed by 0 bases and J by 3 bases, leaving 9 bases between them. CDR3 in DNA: TGTGCCAGCAGCTTGGGCAGGGACTACTATGGCTACACCTTC. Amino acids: CASSLGRDYYGYTF.

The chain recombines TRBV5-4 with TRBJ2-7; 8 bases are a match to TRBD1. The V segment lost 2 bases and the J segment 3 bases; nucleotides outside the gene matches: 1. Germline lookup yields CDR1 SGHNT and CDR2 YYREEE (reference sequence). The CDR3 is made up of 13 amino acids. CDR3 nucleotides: TGTGCCAGCAGCTTCAGGGGGCTCTACGAGCAGTACTTC. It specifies CASSFRGLYEQYF.

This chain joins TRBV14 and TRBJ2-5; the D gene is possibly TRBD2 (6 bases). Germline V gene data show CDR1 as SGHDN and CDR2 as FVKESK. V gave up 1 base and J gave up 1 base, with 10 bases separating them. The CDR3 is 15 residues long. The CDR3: CASSQGRGPQETQYF. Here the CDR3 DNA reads TGTGCCAGCAGCCAAGGGCGGGGCCCCCAAGAGACCCAGTACTTC.

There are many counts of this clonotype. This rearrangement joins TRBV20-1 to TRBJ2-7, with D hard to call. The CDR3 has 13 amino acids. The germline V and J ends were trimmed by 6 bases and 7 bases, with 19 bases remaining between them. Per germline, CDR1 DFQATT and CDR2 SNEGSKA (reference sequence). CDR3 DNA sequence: TGCAGTGCCCCGAGCCTCCCTATTGGGGAGCAGTACTTC. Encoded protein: CSAPSLPIGEQYF.

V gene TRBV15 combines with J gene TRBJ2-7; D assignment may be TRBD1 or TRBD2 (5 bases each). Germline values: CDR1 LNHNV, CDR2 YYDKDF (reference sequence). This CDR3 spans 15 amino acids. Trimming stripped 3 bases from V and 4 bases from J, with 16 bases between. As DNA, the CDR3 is TGTGCCACCAGCAGCGAACCCGGGGCGAGGTACGAGCAGTACTTC. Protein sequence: CATSSEPGARYEQYF.

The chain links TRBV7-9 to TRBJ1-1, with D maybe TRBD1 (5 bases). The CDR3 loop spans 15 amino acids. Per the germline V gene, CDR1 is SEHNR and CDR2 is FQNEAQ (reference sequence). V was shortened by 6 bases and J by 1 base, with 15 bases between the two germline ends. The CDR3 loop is CASSFTTGANTEAFF. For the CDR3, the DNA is TGTGCCAGCAGTTTTACGACCGGGGCGAACACTGAAGCTTTCTTT. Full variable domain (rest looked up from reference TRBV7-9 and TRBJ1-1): DTGVSQNPRHKITKRGQNVTFRCDPISEHNRLYWYRQTLGQGPEFLTYFQNEAQLEKSRLLSDRFSAERPKGSFSTLEIQRTEQGDSAMYLCASSFTTGANTEAFFGQGTRLTVV.

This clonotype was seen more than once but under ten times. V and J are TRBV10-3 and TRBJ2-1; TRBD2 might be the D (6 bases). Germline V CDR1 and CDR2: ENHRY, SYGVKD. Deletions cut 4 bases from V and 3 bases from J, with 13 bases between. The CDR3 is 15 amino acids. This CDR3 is CAISVGTADYNEQFF. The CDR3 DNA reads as TGTGCCATCAGTGTGGGGACTGCCGACTACAATGAGCAGTTCTTC.

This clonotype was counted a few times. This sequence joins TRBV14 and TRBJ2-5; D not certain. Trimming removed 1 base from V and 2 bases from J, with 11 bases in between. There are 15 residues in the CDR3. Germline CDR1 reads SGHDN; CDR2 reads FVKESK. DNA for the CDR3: TGTGCCAGCAGCCAAGTGGTTGGGTTACAAGAGACCCAGTACTTC. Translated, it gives CASSQVVGLQETQYF.